Shown below are 22 T cell receptor beta chains from a single sample sequenced in a study of identical twins. From the 5' RACE reads, TCRdb called clonotypes with MiXCR, one entry per CDR3 protein. This sample carries some 690,000 distinct CDR3 sequences, over 20% of them seen once, and the ten largest clones take around 4.5%. These data were also filed under a second study, of T cells expressing NK-cell markers.

Sequencing was performed on PBMCs. The receptors come from a woman in her late teens or twenties in good health.

The rearrangement uses TRBV6-1 and TRBJ2-5; the D is unclear. The CDR3 is 14 amino acids. Germline loops: CDR1 MNHNS, CDR2 SASEGT. The germline V and J ends were trimmed by 7 bases and 4 bases, with 16 bases remaining between them. CDR3 coding DNA: TGTGCCAGCACTGCAAGACAAGTTGGAGAGACCCAGTACTTC. Translation gives CASTARQVGETQYF.

This clonotype turned up a few times. V gene TRBV3-1 combines with J gene TRBJ1-6; 7 positions agree with TRBD1. With V trimmed by 5 bases and J by 8 bases, 9 bases remained unmatched. CDR3 size: 15 residues. Germline assignment: CDR1 LGHDT and CDR2 YNNKEL (reference sequence). CDR3 DNA: TGTGCCAGCAGCGACCGACAGGGTCCCTATTCACCCCTCCACTTT. This gives the protein CASSDRQGPYSPLHF.

This clonotype was detected only a few times. The V and J genes are TRBV20-1 and TRBJ1-2; D is uncertain. The CDR3 sequence is 11 residues long. Looked up from germline, CDR1 is DFQATT and CDR2 is SNEGSKA (reference sequence). The germline V and J ends were trimmed by 6 bases and 6 bases, with 11 bases remaining between them. The chain's CDR3 is CSALGPHGYTF. In DNA form, the CDR3 reads TGCAGTGCCCTTGGTCCCCATGGCTACACCTTC.

The chain uses TRBV29-1 and TRBJ2-1; 7 bases align to TRBD2. V was clipped by 5 bases and J by 9 bases; unmatched bases: 7. Germline assignment: CDR1 SQVTM and CDR2 ANQGSEA. The CDR3 length is 12 residues. The DNA of the CDR3 is TGCAGCGTTTTTGGGACTATGAGTGAGCAGTTCTTC. It translates to CSVFGTMSEQFF.

This clonotype was seen a few times. V usage is TRBV5-5 and J usage is TRBJ1-1; the D is unclear. This CDR3 region has 13 residues. Germline values: CDR1 SGHKS, CDR2 YYEKEE (reference sequence). V was pared by 4 bases and J by 8 bases, with 15 bases between. This chain's CDR3 is CASSLSGSREAFF. DNA of the CDR3: TGTGCCAGCAGCCTGTCAGGTTCGAGAGAAGCTTTCTTT.

The chain recombines TRBV9 with TRBJ2-1; TRBD2 aligns across 7 bases. The CDR3 totals 15 residues. CDR1 is SGDLS, CDR2 YYNGEE, per germline. The V segment lost 3 bases and the J segment 2 bases; nucleotides outside the gene matches: 5. This chain's CDR3 is CASSAAGTTYNEQFF. The CDR3 DNA sequence: TGTGCCAGCAGCGCAGCCGGGACTACCTACAATGAGCAGTTCTTC.

This clonotype was observed a few times. The chain is built from TRBV20-1 and TRBJ2-7; 7 positions agree with TRBD1. The CDR3 loop spans 13 amino acids. Trimming removed 6 bases from V and 4 bases from J; junction bases left unmatched: 9. The germline CDR1 and CDR2 sequences are DFQATT and SNEGSKA (reference sequence). The CDR3 nucleotides read TGCAGTGCCCCGGGACAGAGGGATTACGAGCAGTACTTC. It yields the protein CSAPGQRDYEQYF.

V is TRBV20-1 and J is TRBJ1-4, with 9 bases that match TRBD1. The V gene's germline CDR1 is DFQATT and CDR2 SNEGSKA (reference sequence). V trimming: 1 base; J trimming: 8 bases; junction bases outside the gene matches: 5. The CDR3 has 14 amino acids. This chain's CDR3 is CSARVTGGKEKLFF. The CDR3 nucleotides are TGCAGTGCTAGAGTGACAGGGGGAAAAGAAAAACTGTTTTTT.

In this sample, this clonotype turned up a few times. The chain has TRBV9 and TRBJ1-1, with unresolved D. The CDR3 contains 13 residues. V lost 3 bases to trimming and J lost 1 base, with 7 bases between them. Germline values: CDR1 SGDLS, CDR2 YYNGEE. CDR3 amino acids: CASSADSNTEAFF. The CDR3 DNA follows: TGTGCCAGCAGCGCGGACTCGAACACTGAAGCTTTCTTT.

The chain couples TRBV6-2 or TRBV6-3 to TRBJ2-1, with 9 bases that match TRBD1. Germline V gene lookup returns CDR1 MNHEY and CDR2 SVGEGT. The CDR3 covers 14 residues. After removal of 4 bases from V and 6 bases from J, the junction contained 4 bases not matched to a gene. The CDR3, as DNA: TGTGCCAGCAGTTGGGACAGGGTAGGCAATGAGCAGTTCTTC. Its translation is CASSWDRVGNEQFF.

This clonotype was detected only a few times. V and J are TRBV27 and TRBJ1-2; no reliable D call. The CDR3 contains 15 residues. Trimming cost V 6 bases and J 0 bases, with 14 bases left between them. Germline CDR1 and CDR2: MNHEY and SMNVEV (reference sequence). This chain's CDR3 is CASSRLHTANYGYTF. The CDR3 nucleotides are TGTGCCAGCAGCCGGCTCCATACAGCTAACTATGGCTACACCTTC.

The J gene is TRBJ2-5, the V gene TRBV27; D gene unclear. Trimming took 0 bases from V and 5 from J, leaving 10 bases between them. CDR1 is MNHEY and CDR2 is SMNVEV in the germline V gene (reference sequence). The CDR3 has 14 amino acids. The CDR3 sequence is CASSLSASSETQYF. The CDR3 coding sequence is TGTGCCAGCAGTTTATCGGCCAGTTCGGAGACCCAGTACTTC.

This clonotype was detected ten times or more. The chain links TRBV29-1 to TRBJ2-5; no clear D. Trimming took off 2 bases at V and 5 bases at J, with 9 bases between the two ends. Germline CDR1 and CDR2: SQVTM and ANQGSEA. There are 12 residues in the CDR3. The CDR3 region is CSVERAEETQYF. The CDR3 DNA reads as TGCAGCGTTGAACGGGCGGAGGAGACCCAGTACTTC.

The rearrangement uses TRBV15 and TRBJ1-5, with D possibly TRBD1 on 5 matching bases. V lost 8 bases, J lost 2 bases, and 10 bases lay in between. In germline, CDR1 is LNHNV, CDR2 YYDKDF (reference sequence). The length of the CDR3 is 13 residues. The CDR3 reads CATQGTGNQPQHF. The CDR3 DNA reads as TGTGCCACCCAGGGTACGGGCAATCAGCCCCAGCATTTT.

This clonotype has more than one count but fewer than ten. This rearrangement joins TRBV2 to TRBJ2-7; D remains unclear. V dropped 7 bases and J dropped 3 bases, with 10 bases sitting between them. Germline CDR1 reads SNHLY; CDR2 reads FYNNEI. The length of the CDR3 is 12 residues. This CDR3 is CASTHSLYEQYF. DNA for the CDR3: TGTGCCAGCACCCACAGCCTCTACGAGCAGTACTTC.

In the case of this clonotype: A read error may account for a junction end that differs from germline. V usage is TRBV9 and J usage is TRBJ2-1, with 8 bases fitting TRBD2. CDR3 length: 15 residues. Per germline, CDR1 SGDLS and CDR2 YYNGEE. CDR3 in DNA: TGTGCCAGCAGCACTGGACTAGCTTCCTCCAATGAGCAGTTCTTC. It is translated as CASSTGLASSNEQFF.

Only a few counts were recorded for this clonotype. This sequence joins TRBV29-1 and TRBJ1-1, with no clear D. The CDR3 consists of 10 residues. Germline V gene data show CDR1 as SQVTM and CDR2 as ANQGSEA. Trimming removed 7 bases at V and 6 bases at J, with 9 bases between. CDR3: CSAASPEAFF. The CDR3 DNA follows: TGCAGCGCGGCGAGCCCTGAAGCTTTCTTT.

Many counts were recorded for this clonotype. The genes are TRBV25-1 and TRBJ2-7; no definite D call. Germline-derived CDR1 and CDR2 are MGHDK and SYGVNS. Trimming took off 1 base at V and 5 bases at J, with 9 bases between the two ends. The CDR3 has 13 residues. CDR3 protein: CASSECPPHEQYF. The DNA for the CDR3 is TGTGCCAGCAGTGAATGCCCCCCGCACGAGCAGTACTTC.

The rearrangement joins TRBV20-1 to TRBJ2-5, with 7 bases matching TRBD1. This CDR3 has 13 residues. V lost 6 bases and J lost 3; bases outside the gene matches: 7. From germline, CDR1 is DFQATT and CDR2 SNEGSKA (reference sequence). The CDR3 nucleotides are TGCAGTGCCATGGGGACAGCCGAAGAGACCCAGTACTTC. Its translation: CSAMGTAEETQYF.

This clonotype was counted ten times or more. The chain employs TRBV12-3 or TRBV12-4 and TRBJ1-1, with 7 bases that match TRBD1. Trimming cost V 7 bases and J 9 bases; bases outside gene matches: 14. CDR3 length equals 14 residues. The CDR3 region is CASTTQGSLPQAFF. CDR3 DNA: TGTGCCAGCACTACACAGGGGAGTCTCCCCCAAGCTTTCTTT.

This clonotype was counted at least ten times. The V and J genes are TRBV6-5 and TRBJ1-1; 9 bases are a match to TRBD1. CDR3 length equals 13 residues. The ends lost 4 bases at V and 5 bases at J; junction bases unmatched: 2. Germline assignment: CDR1 MNHEY and CDR2 SVGAGI. Written as DNA, the CDR3 is TGTGCCAGCAGTTCGGACAGGGGAACTGAAGCTTTCTTT. Translating gives CASSSDRGTEAFF.

This clonotype turned up a few times. The J gene is TRBJ1-2, the V gene TRBV20-1; D may be TRBD1 (6 bases). CDR1 and CDR2 from the germline V gene are DFQATT and SNEGSKA (reference sequence). The CDR3 totals 13 residues. V was clipped by 8 bases and J by 3 bases, with 16 bases between them. CDR3 in amino acids: CSSERGKDYGYTF. CDR3 nucleotides: TGCAGTTCCGAGAGGGGGAAGGACTATGGCTACACCTTC.